This T cell receptor beta chain was identified in a study of T cell responses to AZD1222 COVID-19 vaccine (dated by TCRdb to the early 2020s). Concerning the study at large: AZD1222 recipients with second doses at about 4 weeks or about 12 weeks were pooled, because spike-specific TCR depth and breadth did not differ between schedules. Enrollment into the trials was organized by age into subgroups of 18-55, 56-69 and 70-plus years, and those subgroups contained approximately 150, 30 and 60 TCR-sequenced participants, respectively. A total of under 250 trial participants underwent TCR sequencing, of whom about 210 had received two doses of AZD1222 and approximately 26 had received two doses of the MenACWY control vaccine. The paper as a whole reports these results and caveats: Most participants were white British and females outnumbered males, and the authors suggested that clonal diversity may have been underestimated. In the small 56-69-year group, the increase in depth fell short of significance, most likely because of low power. A significant rise in spike-specific TCR breadth and depth was observed after two AZD1222 doses relative to day 0 and relative to MenACWY recipients. Conclusions about previously exposed vaccinees are limited, since just a handful of AZD1222 recipients were seropositive for SARS-CoV-2 at baseline. CD4 TCRs associated with the vaccine covered the entire spike protein, and the dominant responses were in regions 160-218 and 743-854. Reportedly, almost half of the unique spike-specific TCRs recognized epitopes lying outside the regions that are mutated in the B.1.351 and B.1.1.7 variants. Because no samples from the day 14 peak response were available, repertoires could be characterized only after the peak T cell response.

This sample's time point label indicates: baseline before first vaccination. Samples from vaccinated people were obtained from the UK trials COV001 and COV002, which included a single-blind randomized controlled phase 2/3 trial of AZD1222 (ChAdOx1 nCoV-19) in healthy adults. For TCRbeta chain sequencing, PBMC samples from trial participants were taken at day 0 and at day 28 after the second dose. The CDR3 regions of human TCRbeta chains were subjected to immunosequencing. Concerning the study's data processing: Repertoire TCRs were checked for matches against a reference library of SARS-CoV-2-specific TCRs that had been generated using the MIRA antigen-specificity platform. Breadth was defined as the fraction of unique TCRs that were SARS-CoV-2-associated, and depth was defined as the fraction of total T cells that were SARS-CoV-2-associated. Using the MIRA data, each spike-specific TCR was assigned both to the spike region to which the TCR was reactive and to a CD4 or CD8 class. Log10-transformed breadth and depth values were compared by one-way ANOVA with Sidak's multiple comparisons tests. Entries here come from immuneACCESS through TCRdb and include only in-frame sequences with V and J called. Some clones fail to appear in such tables; in the studies checked, an unresolved V gene covers under half of the shortfall, and the cause of the remainder is unknown. V and J calls and clone size follow that table, whereas D and trimming were derived from the DNA. The table for this sample lists 200,000 or so clones; about 86% of them were counted only once. About 7.2% of the sample is in the top ten clones.

On this clone itself: There is no known antigen for this receptor. Base qualities are not at hand, and no much larger clone is one base apart.

Inclusive of the bounding cysteine and phenylalanine, the CDR3 is 12 residues long. Of the read, only the CDR3 DNA is kept; its 36 bases are in frame from base 1. CDR1 and CDR2 are drawn from the germline V gene (reference sequence): MNHEY, SMNVEV. V is clipped by 3 bases and J by 12 bases, and the sequence between their germline boundaries is 9 bases long. Source: peripheral blood, taken on day 0 of AZD1222 vaccination. This receptor was obtained from an adult in good health. This chain joins TRBV27 to TRBJ1-6; TRBD1 is perhaps the D gene, given 5 matching bases. The CDR3 has the sequence CASSFGGKPLHF. The sequenced DNA: TGTGCCAGCAGTTTCGGGGGGAAACCCCTCCACTTT.